This T cell receptor beta chain was identified in a study of T-cell reconstitution after alpha-beta-depleted transplantation in children. Points from the study as a whole: Surviving recipient T cells and thymic progenitors produced the high day-60 TCRbeta diversity seen in some patients. It was reported that alpha-beta T cells came from several hundred expanded graft clones (about two months after transplant). T-cell counts and diversity were attributed mostly to newly produced T cells one year after transplant.

Preparation of the TCRbeta library used unique molecular identifiers. In TCRdb, the PCR reads were re-called with MiXCR into one record per CDR3 protein. The table shows approximately 89,000 distinct CDR3 sequences, with around a sixth occurring only once. This CDR3 has 14 amino acids. CDR1 is SQVTM, CDR2 ANQGSEA, per germline. Deletions cut 1 base from V and 6 bases from J, with 12 bases between. Worth noting for this clonotype: Its antigen remains unknown.

This chain joins TRBV29-1 and TRBJ1-4; weak D call: TRBD1 (5 bases). The material sequenced was PBMCs, mostly from graft donor cells, taken 180 days after TCRalphabeta/CD19-depleted stem cell transplant. The clonotype originates from a male patient under 10 years old who had a stem cell transplant for acute lymphoblastic leukemia, so the T cells may come from the graft donor. CDR3 sequence reads: CSVEGGRHDEKLFF. The CDR3 coding sequence is TGCAGCGTTGAAGGGGGCAGACACGATGAAAAACTGTTTTTT.